The clone carrying this TCR beta chain was detected only a few times. The antigen is not known. This record belongs to a study of T-cell reconstitution after alpha-beta-depleted transplantation in children. Findings of the study overall: At one year after transplant, newly produced T cells mostly accounted for T-cell counts and diversity.

Per germline, CDR1 SGHVS and CDR2 FNYEAQ. This CDR3 has 14 amino acids. Trimming removed 4 bases at V and 3 bases at J, with 13 bases between. Unique molecular identifiers featured in how the TCRbeta library was prepared. TCRdb fed the PCR reads into MiXCR, producing one record per CDR3 protein. The sample has just over 200,000 distinct CDR3 sequences; 7.5% to 9.5% are singletons. The clonotype was recovered from a male patient aged 2-15 years who had a stem cell transplant for acute myeloid leukemia, so the T cells may come from the graft donor. The chain recombines TRBV7-6 with TRBJ2-7, with D tentatively TRBD1 (6 bases). Here the sequenced sample was PBMCs, mostly from graft donor cells, taken 360 days after TCRalphabeta/CD19-depleted stem cell transplant. The CDR3 coding sequence is TGTGCCAGCAGCTCAGGGGAAACCTTCTACGAGCAGTACTTC. This gives the protein CASSSGETFYEQYF.